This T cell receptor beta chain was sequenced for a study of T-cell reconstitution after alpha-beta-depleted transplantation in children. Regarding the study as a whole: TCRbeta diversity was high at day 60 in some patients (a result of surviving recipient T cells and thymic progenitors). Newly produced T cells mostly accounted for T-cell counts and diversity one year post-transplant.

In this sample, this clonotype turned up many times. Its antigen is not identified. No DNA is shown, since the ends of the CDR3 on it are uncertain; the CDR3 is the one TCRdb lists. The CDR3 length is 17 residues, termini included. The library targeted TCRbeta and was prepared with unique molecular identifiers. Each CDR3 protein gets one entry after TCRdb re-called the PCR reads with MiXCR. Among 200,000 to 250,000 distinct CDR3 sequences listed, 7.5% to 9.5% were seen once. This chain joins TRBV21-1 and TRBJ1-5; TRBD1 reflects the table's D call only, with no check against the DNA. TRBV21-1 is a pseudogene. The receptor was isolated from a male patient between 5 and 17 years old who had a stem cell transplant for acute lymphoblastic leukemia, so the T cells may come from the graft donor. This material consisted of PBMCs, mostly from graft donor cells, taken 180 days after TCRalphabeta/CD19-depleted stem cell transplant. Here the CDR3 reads CASSWGRGIPPNQPQHF.